This paragraph covers one T cell receptor beta chain sequence. The antigen remains unidentified. TCRdb recomputed calls from the 5' RACE reads with MiXCR, one row per CDR3 protein. The sample has 65,000 to 70,000 distinct CDR3 sequences; about 4% are singletons. Germline V CDR1 and CDR2: DFQATT, SNEGSKA (reference sequence). The V end was cut by 0 bases, the J end by 2 bases, with 14 bases between. The CDR3 loop spans 15 amino acids. This sample was taken from a study of neurological immune-mediated disorders. Overall study findings and caveats: Phylogenetic grouping put 18 of 34 multiple sclerosis patients' repertoires into one related-CDR3 cluster, a possible signature.

Specimen: PBMCs. This chain uses TRBV20-1 with TRBJ2-7; tentatively, D is TRBD1 (6 bases). The TCR was taken from a man in his forties or fifties with multiple sclerosis. The chain's CDR3 is CSARDRAGDPYEQYF. In DNA form, the CDR3 reads TGCAGTGCTAGAGATCGGGCAGGGGATCCCTACGAGCAGTACTTC.